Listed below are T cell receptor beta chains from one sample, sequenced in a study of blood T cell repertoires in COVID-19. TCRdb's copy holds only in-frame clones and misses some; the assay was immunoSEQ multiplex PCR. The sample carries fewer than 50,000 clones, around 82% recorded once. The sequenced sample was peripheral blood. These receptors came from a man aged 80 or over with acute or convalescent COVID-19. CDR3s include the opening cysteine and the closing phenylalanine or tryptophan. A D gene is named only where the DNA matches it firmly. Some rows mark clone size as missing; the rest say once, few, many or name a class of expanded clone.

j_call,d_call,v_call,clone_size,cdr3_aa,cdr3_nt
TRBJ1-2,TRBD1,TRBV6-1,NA,CASSEQPGQGNYGYTF,TGTGCCAGCAGTGAACAACCGGGACAGGGTAACTATGGCTACACCTTC
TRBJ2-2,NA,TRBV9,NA,CASSVAPGSLTGELFF,TGTGCCAGCAGCGTAGCCCCAGGGTCGCTCACCGGGGAGCTGTTTTTT
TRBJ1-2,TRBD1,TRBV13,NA,CASSPWTGGSGYTF,TGTGCCAGCAGCCCGTGGACAGGGGGAAGCGGCTACACCTTC
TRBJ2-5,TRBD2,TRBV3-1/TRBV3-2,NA,CASSRPLLAGGLETQYF,TGTGCCAGCAGCCGGCCGTTACTAGCGGGGGGCCTGGAGACCCAGTACTTC
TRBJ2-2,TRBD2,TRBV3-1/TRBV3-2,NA,CASSQDLVSGGPNTGELFF,TGTGCCAGCAGCCAAGATCTGGTTAGCGGGGGGCCTAACACCGGGGAGCTGTTTTTT
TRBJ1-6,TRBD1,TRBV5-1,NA,CASSPGQAYNSPLHF,TGCGCCAGCAGCCCGGGACAGGCCTATAATTCACCCCTCCACTTT
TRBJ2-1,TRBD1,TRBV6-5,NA,CASSSQPGQGRNEQFF,TGTGCCAGCAGTTCCCAACCGGGACAGGGAAGAAATGAGCAGTTCTTC
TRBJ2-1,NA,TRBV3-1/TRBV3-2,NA,CASSQDRATGQFF,TGTGCCAGCAGCCAAGATAGGGCGACAGGGCAGTTCTTC
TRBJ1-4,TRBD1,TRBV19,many,CASSPKRRTGEEKLFF,TGTGCCAGTAGTCCGAAAAGACGGACAGGGGAAGAAAAACTGTTTTTT
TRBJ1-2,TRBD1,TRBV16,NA,CASSRNGQVLGGYTF,TGTGCCAGCAGCCGGAACGGACAGGTTCTGGGTGGCTACACCTTC
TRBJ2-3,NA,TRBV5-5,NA,CASSRRLEKSDTQYF,TGTGCCAGCAGCCGGAGGCTAGAGAAGTCAGATACGCAGTATTTT
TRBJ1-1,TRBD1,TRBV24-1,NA,CATSDPGQGDTEAFF,TGTGCCACCAGTGACCCCGGACAGGGGGACACTGAAGCTTTCTTT
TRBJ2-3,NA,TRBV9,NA,CASSPRQEKTSDTQYF,TGTGCCAGCAGCCCGCGACAGGAAAAAACTTCAGATACGCAGTATTTT
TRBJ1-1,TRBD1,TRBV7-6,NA,CASSTDRALLNTEAFF,TGTGCCAGCAGTACGGACAGGGCCCTCCTGAACACTGAAGCTTTCTTT
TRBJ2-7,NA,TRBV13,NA,CASSSFTGRGENEQYF,TGTGCCAGCAGCTCCTTTACAGGGAGAGGGGAAAACGAGCAGTACTTC
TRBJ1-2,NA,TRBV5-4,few,CASSEVGDKGYTF,TGTGCCAGCAGCGAGGTGGGGGACAAAGGCTACACCTTC
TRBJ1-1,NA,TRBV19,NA,CASRTQIGGRAEAFF,TGTGCCAGTAGGACCCAAATCGGGGGGCGGGCTGAAGCTTTCTTT
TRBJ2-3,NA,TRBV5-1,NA,CASSLVESGTDTQYF,TGCGCCAGCAGCTTGGTGGAGTCTGGCACAGATACGCAGTATTTT
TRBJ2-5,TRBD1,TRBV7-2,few,CASSSWTGNEETQYF,TGTGCCAGCAGCTCGTGGACAGGGAATGAAGAGACCCAGTACTTC
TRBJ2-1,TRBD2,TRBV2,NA,CASSGLAGGDNEQFF,TGTGCCAGCAGTGGGTTAGCGGGAGGGGACAATGAGCAGTTCTTC
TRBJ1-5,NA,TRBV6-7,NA,CASSFDSTINQPQHF,TGTGCCAGCAGTTTCGACAGCACGATCAATCAGCCCCAGCATTTT
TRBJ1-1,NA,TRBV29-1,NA,CSVAGIREGAFF,TGCAGCGTTGCCGGTATCAGGGAAGGGGCTTTCTTT
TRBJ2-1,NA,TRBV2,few,CASSADNNEQFF,TGTGCCAGCAGTGCGGACAACAATGAGCAGTTCTTC
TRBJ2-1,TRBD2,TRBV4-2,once,CASSQGTSSYNEQFF,TGTGCCAGCAGCCAAGGGACTAGCTCCTACAATGAGCAGTTCTTC
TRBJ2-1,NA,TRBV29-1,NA,CSALSNEQFF,TGCAGCGCCCTTAGCAATGAGCAGTTCTTC
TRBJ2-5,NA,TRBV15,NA,CATSSSGAETQYF,TGTGCCACCAGCAGCAGCGGCGCGGAGACCCAGTACTTC
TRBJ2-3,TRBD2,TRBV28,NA,CASSLAGVADTQYF,TGTGCCAGCAGTCTAGCGGGAGTTGCAGATACGCAGTATTTT
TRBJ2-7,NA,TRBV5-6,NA,CASSSIATYEQYF,TGTGCCAGCAGCTCCATAGCAACCTACGAGCAGTACTTC
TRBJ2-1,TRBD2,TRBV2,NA,CASSRLAGEDEQFF,TGTGCCAGCAGCCGACTAGCGGGGGAGGATGAGCAGTTCTTC
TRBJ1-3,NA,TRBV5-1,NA,CASRESQYSGNTIYF,TGCGCCAGTAGGGAGAGCCAATACTCTGGAAACACCATATATTTT
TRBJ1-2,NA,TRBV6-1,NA,CASSDITEYGYTF,TGTGCCAGCAGTGACATAACAGAGTATGGCTACACCTTC
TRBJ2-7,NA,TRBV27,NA,CASSGWGEAEQYF,TGTGCCAGCAGTGGGTGGGGGGAGGCCGAGCAGTACTTC
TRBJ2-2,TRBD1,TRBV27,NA,CASSFGTGGTGELFF,TGTGCCAGCAGTTTCGGGACAGGGGGCACCGGGGAGCTGTTTTTT
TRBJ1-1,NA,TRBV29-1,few,CSAVGGQEAFF,TGCAGCGCCGTTGGTGGACAGGAAGCTTTCTTT
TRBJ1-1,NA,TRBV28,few,CASSLSQIEAFF,TGTGCCAGCAGTTTATCTCAGATCGAAGCTTTCTTT
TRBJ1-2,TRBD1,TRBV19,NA,CASSMMGQRYGYTF,TGTGCCAGTAGTATGATGGGACAGAGATATGGCTACACCTTC
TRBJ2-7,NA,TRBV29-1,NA,CSASGGPLEQYF,TGCAGCGCTTCCGGAGGGCCCCTCGAGCAGTACTTC
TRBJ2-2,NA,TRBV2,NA,CASGDTNTGELFF,TGTGCCAGCGGTGACACGAACACCGGGGAGCTGTTTTTT
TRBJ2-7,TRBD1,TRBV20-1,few,CSASEDRVNYEQYF,TGCAGTGCTAGTGAGGACAGGGTAAACTACGAGCAGTACTTC
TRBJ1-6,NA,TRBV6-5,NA,CASRAGLRSPLHF,TGTGCCTCCCGGGCGGGTCTCCGTTCACCCCTCCACTTT
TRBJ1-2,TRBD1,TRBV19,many,CASSTTGGAYTF,TGTGCCAGTAGTACGACAGGGGGCGCCTACACCTTC
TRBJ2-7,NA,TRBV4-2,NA,CASSQHYEQYF,TGTGCCAGCAGCCAACACTACGAGCAGTACTTC
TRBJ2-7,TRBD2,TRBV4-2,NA,CASSQPTSGGAHEQYF,TGTGCCAGCAGCCAACCGACTAGCGGGGGGGCCCACGAGCAGTACTTC
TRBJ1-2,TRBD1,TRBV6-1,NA,CASSEGMRTGYGYTF,TGTGCCAGCAGTGAAGGCATGCGGACAGGGTATGGCTACACCTTC
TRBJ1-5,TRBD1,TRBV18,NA,CASSPGTAQPQHF,TGTGCCAGCTCACCCGGGACAGCTCAGCCCCAGCATTTT
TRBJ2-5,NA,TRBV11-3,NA,CASSAGGARETQYF,TGTGCCAGCAGCGCAGGAGGGGCTCGAGAGACCCAGTACTTC
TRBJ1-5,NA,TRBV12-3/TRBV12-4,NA,CASRLDRVQPQHF,TGTGCCAGCAGGTTAGACCGGGTTCAGCCCCAGCATTTT
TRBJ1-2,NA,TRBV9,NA,CASSVGGGSNYGYTF,TGTGCCAGCAGCGTGGGAGGAGGGAGTAACTATGGCTACACCTTC
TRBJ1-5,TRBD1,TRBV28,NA,CASTSGQGNQPQHF,TGTGCCAGCACCTCGGGACAGGGCAATCAGCCCCAGCATTTT